The clone carrying this T cell receptor (beta chain) occurred many times. This sample is drawn from a study of regulatory T cells in long-lasting Graves disease. Across the study: New Graves' disease cases had less than 3 months of antithyroid drugs.

This CDR3 spans 15 amino acids. Germline loops: CDR1 LNHDA, CDR2 SQIVND (reference sequence). V was cut by 3 bases and J by 2 bases, with 14 bases left in between. Noted time point: newly diagnosed GD, antithyroid drugs for less than 3 months. The TCR library was prepared using RNA isolated from PBMCs. With iRepertoire HTBI primers and Arm-PCR of CDR3 regions, TCR beta libraries were built. TCRdb itself ran the multiplex PCR reads through MiXCR, one entry per CDR3 protein. This sample carries about 540,000 distinct CDR3 sequences, about 13% of them seen once, and the ten largest clones take roughly 10%. These data were likewise used in another study, on T cells in Graves' hyperthyroidism and ophthalmopathy. That source adds: Diagnostic assessment was based on clinical symptoms, serum thyroxine and TRAb, thyroid ultrasound and orbital computed tomography. Ophthalmopathy onset followed model prediction by a median about six months.

The sequence was obtained from a man aged 25 to 40 with Graves disease. The rearrangement links TRBV19 to TRBJ2-7; no reliable D call. Sequenced material: peripheral blood mononuclear cells (PBMCs), taken at new diagnosis, from a patient treated with antithyroid drugs. The CDR3: CASSIFRGPTYEQYF. Written as DNA, the CDR3 is TGTGCCAGTAGTATTTTTCGAGGACCCACCTACGAGCAGTACTTC.